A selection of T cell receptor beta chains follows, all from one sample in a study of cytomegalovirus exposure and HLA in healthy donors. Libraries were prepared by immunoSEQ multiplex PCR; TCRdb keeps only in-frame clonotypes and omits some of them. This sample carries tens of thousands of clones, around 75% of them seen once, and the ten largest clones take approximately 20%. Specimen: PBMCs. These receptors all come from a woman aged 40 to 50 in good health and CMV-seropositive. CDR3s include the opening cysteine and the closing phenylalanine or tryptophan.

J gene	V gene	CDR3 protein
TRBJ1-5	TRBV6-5	CASRPRQGNQPQHF
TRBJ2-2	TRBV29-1	CSVARTRDTGELFF
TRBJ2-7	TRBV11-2	CASTRTGVHEQYF
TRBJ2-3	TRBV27	CASITRQGETDTQYF
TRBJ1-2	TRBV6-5	CASSLSRTGYGYTF
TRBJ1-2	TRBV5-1	CASSEQSYGYTF
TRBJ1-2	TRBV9	CASSVWQGQGYTF
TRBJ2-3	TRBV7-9	CASSSSTDTQYF
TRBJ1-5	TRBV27	CASSLTPPRAQPQHF
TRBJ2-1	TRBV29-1	CSVEGKGTGVYNEQFF
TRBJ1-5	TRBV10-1	CASRTGGPNQPQHF
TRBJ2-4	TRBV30	CAWDRGAKNIQYF
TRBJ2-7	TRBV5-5	CASSFSRVDPYEQYF
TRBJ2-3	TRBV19	CASTWGRGWQDTQYF
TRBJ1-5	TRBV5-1	CASSSGQGNQPQHF
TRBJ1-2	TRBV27	CASKLQGSYGYTF
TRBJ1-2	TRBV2	CASSSAGLPNYGYTF
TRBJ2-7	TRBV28	CASMEVDYEQYF
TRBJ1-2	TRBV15	CATSATGTLNYGYTF
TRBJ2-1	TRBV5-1	CASSLAYSGGPGEQFF
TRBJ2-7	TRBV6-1	CASSASGQGYEQYF
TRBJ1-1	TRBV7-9	CSSILGGGTEAFF
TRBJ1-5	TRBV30	CASLPGEVNRQPQHF
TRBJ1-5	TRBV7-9	CASSSYRGYSNQPQHF
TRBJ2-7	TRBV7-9	CGWQAATPNHYEQYF
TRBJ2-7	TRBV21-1	CASSKLAGEQYF
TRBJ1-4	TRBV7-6	CASSLSGAGSATNEKLFF
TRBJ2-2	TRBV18	CASSPSPSGGPNTGELFF
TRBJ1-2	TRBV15	CATSRGNRGYGYTF
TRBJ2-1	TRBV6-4	CASSDLGAEQFF
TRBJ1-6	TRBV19	CAIKILGQGVTYNSPLHF
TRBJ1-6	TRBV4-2	CASSQTGSNSPLHF